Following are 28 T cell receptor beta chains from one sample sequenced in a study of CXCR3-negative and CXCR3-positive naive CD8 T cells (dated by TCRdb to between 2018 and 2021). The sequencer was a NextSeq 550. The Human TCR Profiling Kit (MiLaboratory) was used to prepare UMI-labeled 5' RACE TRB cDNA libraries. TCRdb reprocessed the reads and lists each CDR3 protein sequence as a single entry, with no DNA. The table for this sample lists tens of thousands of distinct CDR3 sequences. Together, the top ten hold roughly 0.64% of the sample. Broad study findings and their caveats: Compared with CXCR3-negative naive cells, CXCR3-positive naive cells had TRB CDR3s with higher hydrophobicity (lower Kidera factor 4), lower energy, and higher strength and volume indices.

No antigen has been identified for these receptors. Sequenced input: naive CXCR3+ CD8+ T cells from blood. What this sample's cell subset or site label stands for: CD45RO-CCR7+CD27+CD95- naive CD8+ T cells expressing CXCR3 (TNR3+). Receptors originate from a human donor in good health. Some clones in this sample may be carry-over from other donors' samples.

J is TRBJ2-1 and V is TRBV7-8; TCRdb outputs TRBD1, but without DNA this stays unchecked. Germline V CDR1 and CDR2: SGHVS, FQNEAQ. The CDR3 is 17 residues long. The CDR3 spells CASSRQGVRTGDNEQFF.

The CDR3: CASSSGGDDTDTQYF. The chain has TRBV6-5 and TRBJ2-3; the D call of TRBD1 rests on TCRdb alone, since no DNA is present to check it. Germline values: CDR1 MNHEY, CDR2 SVGAGI. The CDR3 has 15 residues.

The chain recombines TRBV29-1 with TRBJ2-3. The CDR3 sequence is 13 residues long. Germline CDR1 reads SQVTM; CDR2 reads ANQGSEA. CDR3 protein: CSVEERSTDTQYF.

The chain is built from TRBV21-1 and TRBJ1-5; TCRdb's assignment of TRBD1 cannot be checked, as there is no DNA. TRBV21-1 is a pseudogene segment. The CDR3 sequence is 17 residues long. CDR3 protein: CASRFVVEQGLSWPQHF.

CDR3 residues: CASSLGDRDLSEQYF. The chain is built from TRBV7-9 and TRBJ2-7; the TCRdb call, TRBD1, lacks DNA for checking. In germline, CDR1 is SEHNR, CDR2 FQNEAQ (reference sequence). This CDR3 comprises 15 residues.

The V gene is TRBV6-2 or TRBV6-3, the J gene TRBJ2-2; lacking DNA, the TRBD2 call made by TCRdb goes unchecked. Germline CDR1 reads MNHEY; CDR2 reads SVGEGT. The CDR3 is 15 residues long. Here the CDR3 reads CASGTLAGVTGELFF.

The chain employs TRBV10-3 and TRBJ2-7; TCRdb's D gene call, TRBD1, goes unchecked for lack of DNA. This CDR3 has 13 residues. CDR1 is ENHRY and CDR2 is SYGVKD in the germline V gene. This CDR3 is CAIGGPPKNEQYF.

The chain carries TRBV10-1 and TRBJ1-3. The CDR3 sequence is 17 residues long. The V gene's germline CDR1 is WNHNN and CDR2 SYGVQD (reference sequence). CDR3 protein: CASRKLEKRWERNTIYF.

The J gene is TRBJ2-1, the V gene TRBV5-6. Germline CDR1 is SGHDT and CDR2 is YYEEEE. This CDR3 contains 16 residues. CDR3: CASNLEGMGSYNEQFF.

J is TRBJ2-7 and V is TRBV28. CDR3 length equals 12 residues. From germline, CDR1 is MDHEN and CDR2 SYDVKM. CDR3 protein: CASSLNPYEQYF.

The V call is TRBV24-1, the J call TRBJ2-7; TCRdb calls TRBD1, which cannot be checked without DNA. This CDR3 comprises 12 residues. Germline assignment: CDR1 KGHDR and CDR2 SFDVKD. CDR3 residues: CATRGDLDEQYF.

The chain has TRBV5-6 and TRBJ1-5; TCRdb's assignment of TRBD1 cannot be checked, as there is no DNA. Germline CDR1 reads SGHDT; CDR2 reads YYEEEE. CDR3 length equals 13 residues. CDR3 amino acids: CASSFGGGGPQHF.

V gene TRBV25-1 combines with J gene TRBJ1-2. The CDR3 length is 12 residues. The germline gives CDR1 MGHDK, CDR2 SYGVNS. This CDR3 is CASSEGMEGYTF.

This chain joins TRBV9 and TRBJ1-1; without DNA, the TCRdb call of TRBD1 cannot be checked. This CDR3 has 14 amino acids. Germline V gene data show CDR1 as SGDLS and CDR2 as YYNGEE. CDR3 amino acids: CASNLGGTNTEAFF.

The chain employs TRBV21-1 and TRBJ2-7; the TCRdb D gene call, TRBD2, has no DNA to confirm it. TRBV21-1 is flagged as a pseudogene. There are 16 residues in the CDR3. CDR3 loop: CASSKEGSEKPYEQYF.

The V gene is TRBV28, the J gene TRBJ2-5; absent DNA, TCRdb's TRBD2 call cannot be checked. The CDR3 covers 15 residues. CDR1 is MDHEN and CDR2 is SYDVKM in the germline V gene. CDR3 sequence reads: CASSPGERGAETQYF.

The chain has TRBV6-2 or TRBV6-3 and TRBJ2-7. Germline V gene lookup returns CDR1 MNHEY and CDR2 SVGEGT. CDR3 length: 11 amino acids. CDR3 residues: CASGYSYEQYF.

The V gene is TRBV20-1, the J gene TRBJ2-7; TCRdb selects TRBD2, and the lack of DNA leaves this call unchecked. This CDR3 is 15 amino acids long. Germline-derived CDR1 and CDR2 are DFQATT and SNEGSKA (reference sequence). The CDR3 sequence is CSAPSLAGHSYEQYF.

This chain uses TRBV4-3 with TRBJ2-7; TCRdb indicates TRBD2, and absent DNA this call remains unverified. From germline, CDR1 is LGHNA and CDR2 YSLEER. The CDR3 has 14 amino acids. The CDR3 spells CASSSTSGAYEQYF.

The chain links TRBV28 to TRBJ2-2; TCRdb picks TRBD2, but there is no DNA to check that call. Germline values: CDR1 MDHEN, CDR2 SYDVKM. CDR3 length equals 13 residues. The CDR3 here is CASLPLGTGELFF.

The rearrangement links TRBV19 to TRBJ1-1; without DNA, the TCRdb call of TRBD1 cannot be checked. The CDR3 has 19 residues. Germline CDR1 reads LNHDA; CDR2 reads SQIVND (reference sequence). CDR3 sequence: CASFPLRATVTNEDTEAFF.

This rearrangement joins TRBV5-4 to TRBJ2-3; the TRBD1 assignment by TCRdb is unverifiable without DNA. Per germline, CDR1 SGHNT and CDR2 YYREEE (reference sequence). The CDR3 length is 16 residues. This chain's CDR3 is CASSLGMAPPTDTQYF.

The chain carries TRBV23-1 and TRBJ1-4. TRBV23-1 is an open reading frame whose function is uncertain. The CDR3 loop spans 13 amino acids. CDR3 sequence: CARSRRSGEKLFF.

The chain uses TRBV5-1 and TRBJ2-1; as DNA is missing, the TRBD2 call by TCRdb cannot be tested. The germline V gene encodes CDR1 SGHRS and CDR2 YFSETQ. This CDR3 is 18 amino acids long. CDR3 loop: CASSLASKAGGSYNEQFF.

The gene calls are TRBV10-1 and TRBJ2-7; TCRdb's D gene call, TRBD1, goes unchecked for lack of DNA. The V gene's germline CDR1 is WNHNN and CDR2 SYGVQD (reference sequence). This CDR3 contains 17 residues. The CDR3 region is CARSGTGHDLSSYEQYF.

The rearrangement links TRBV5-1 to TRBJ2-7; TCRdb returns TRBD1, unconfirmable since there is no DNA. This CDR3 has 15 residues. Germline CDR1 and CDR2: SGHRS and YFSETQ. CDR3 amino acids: CASSLAAPGVHEQYF.

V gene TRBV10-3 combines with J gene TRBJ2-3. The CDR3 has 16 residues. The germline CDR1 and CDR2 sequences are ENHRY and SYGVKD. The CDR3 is CAISERGGSNTDTQYF.

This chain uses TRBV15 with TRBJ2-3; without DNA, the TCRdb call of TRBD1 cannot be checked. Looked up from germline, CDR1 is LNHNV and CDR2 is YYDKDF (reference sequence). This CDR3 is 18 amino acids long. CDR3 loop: CATSIRPLLDSRTDTQYF.